This T cell receptor (beta chain) was sequenced during a study of neurological immune-mediated disorders. The cDNA was generated by 5'RACE with 10-nucleotide random UMIs. TCRdb analysed the 5' RACE reads with MiXCR anew, one entry per CDR3 protein. The sample has fewer than 80,000 distinct CDR3 sequences; under 5.5% are singletons. At least ten counts were recorded for this clonotype. As yet, its antigen is unknown. General study points: Multiple sclerosis patients had less TCR clonal expansion than even healthy controls, unlike HTLV-1-associated myelopathy.

Sequenced material: PBMCs. The TCR was taken from a woman in her fifties or sixties with multiple sclerosis.

The CDR3 region is CASSPLTLNEQFF. CDR3 in DNA: TGCGCCAGCAGCCCGTTGACTCTCAATGAGCAGTTCTTC. V and J are TRBV5-1 and TRBJ2-1; D call uncertain. The V end was cut by 4 bases, the J end by 6 bases, with 11 bases between. This CDR3 contains 13 residues. Germline V gene lookup returns CDR1 SGHRS and CDR2 YFSETQ.